A selection of T cell receptor beta chains follows, all from one sample in a study of memory CD4+ T cells and cytomegalovirus serostatus. TCRdb's copy holds only in-frame clones and misses some; the assay was immunoSEQ multiplex PCR. The profile shows 85,000 to 100,000 clones, about 80% of them singletons. Sequenced input: memory CD4+ T cells from blood. The source is an adult in good health and CMV-seropositive. CDR3s include the opening cysteine and the closing phenylalanine or tryptophan.

V gene	J gene	CDR3 protein
TRBV9	TRBJ2-1	CASSVASLAIINEQFF
TRBV27	TRBJ2-1	CASSPGTARNLDNEQFF
TRBV5-1	TRBJ2-7	CASSPDRAGEQYF
TRBV10-1	TRBJ2-5	CASSPGTGDRETQYF
TRBV18	TRBJ1-4	CASSGNLREKLFF
TRBV7-6	TRBJ1-1	CASSQQENTEAFF
TRBV11-2	TRBJ1-1	CASSSPRGRTEAFF
TRBV10-3	TRBJ2-1	CAIRVAGVNEQFF
TRBV28	TRBJ2-3	CASSWGGPTDTQYF
TRBV28	TRBJ2-1	CATNGDRVYNEQFF
TRBV7-3	TRBJ1-1	CASSLTAKNTEAFF
TRBV6-1	TRBJ2-7	CASRPDTTSGRLQYF